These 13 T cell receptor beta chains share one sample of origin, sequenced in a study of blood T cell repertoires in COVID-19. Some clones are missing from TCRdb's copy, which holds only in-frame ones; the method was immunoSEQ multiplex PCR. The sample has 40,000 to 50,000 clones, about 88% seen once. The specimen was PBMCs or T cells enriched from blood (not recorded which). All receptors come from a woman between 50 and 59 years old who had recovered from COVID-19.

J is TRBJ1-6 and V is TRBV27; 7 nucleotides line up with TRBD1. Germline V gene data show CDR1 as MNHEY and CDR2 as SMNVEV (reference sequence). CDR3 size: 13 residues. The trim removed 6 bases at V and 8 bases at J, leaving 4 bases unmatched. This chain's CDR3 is CASRRQGYSPLHF. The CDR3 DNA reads TGTGCCAGCAGAAGACAGGGATATTCACCCCTCCACTTT.

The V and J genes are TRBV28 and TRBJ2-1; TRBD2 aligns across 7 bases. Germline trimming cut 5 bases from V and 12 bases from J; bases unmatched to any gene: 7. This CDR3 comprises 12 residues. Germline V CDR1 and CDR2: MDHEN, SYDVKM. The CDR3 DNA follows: TGTGCCAGCAGTGCTACTAGCGTTGGGCAGTTCTTC. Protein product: CASSATSVGQFF. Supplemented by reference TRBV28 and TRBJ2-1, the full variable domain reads DVKVTQSSRYLVKRTGEKVFLECVQDMDHENMFWYRQDPGLGLRLIYFSYDVKMKEKGDIPEGYSVSREKKERFSLILESASTNQTSMYLCASSATSVGQFFGPGTRLTVL.

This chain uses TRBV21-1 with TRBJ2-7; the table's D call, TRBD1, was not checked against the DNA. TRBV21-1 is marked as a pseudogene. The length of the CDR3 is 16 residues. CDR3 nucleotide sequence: TGTGCCAGCAGCAAAGTTACAGGACAGGGGGACTACGAGCAGTACTTC. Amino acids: CASSKVTGQGDYEQYF.

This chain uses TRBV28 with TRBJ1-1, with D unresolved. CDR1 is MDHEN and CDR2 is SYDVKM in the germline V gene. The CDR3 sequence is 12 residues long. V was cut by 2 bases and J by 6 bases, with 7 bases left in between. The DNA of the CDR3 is TGTGCCAGCAGTTTAGGGCGACCTGAAGCTTTCTTT. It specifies CASSLGRPEAFF.

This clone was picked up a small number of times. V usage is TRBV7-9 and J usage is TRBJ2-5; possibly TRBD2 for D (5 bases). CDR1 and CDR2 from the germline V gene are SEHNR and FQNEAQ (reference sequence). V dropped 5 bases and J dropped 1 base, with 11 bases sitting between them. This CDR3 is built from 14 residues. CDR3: CASSAGGAQETQYF. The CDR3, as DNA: TGTGCCAGCAGCGCTGGAGGCGCCCAAGAGACCCAGTACTTC.

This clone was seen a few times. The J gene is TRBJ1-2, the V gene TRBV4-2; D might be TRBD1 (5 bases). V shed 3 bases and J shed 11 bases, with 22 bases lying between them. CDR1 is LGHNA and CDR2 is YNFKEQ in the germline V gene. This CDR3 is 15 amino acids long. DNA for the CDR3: TGTGCCAGCAGCCAGGACCTACAGGCCCCGTCGTTATACACCTTC. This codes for CASSQDLQAPSLYTF.

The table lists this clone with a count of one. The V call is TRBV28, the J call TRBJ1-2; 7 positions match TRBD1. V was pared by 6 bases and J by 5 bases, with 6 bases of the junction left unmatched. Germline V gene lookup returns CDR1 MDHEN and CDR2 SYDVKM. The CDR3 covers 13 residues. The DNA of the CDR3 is TGTGCCAGCAGACTACAGGGGCCATATGGCTACACCTTC. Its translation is CASRLQGPYGYTF.

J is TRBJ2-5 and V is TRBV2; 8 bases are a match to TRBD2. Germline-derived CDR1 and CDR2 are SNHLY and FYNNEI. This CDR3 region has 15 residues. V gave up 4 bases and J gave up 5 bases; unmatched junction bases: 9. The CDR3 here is CASSVYSGVGETQYF. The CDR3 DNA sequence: TGTGCCAGCAGTGTTTATAGCGGGGTTGGTGAGACCCAGTACTTC.

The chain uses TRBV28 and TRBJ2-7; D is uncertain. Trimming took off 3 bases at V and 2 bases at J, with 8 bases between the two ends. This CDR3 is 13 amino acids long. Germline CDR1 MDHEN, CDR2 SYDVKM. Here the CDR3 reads CASSLGSPYEQYF. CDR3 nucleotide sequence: TGTGCCAGCAGTTTGGGCTCCCCCTACGAGCAGTACTTC. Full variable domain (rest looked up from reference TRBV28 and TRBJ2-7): DVKVTQSSRYLVKRTGEKVFLECVQDMDHENMFWYRQDPGLGLRLIYFSYDVKMKEKGDIPEGYSVSREKKERFSLILESASTNQTSMYLCASSLGSPYEQYFGPGTRLTVT.

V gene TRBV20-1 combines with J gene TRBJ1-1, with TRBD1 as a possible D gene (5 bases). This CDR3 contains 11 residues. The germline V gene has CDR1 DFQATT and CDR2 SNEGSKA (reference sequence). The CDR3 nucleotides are TGCAGCGCGACAGAGAACACTGAAGCTTTCTTT. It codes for CSATENTEAFF.

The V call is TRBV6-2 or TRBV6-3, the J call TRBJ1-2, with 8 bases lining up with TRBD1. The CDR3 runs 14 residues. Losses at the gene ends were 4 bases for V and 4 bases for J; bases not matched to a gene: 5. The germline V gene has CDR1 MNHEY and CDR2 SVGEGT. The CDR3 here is CASSSGQETYGYTF. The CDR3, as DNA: TGTGCCAGCAGTTCGGGACAGGAGACCTATGGCTACACCTTC.

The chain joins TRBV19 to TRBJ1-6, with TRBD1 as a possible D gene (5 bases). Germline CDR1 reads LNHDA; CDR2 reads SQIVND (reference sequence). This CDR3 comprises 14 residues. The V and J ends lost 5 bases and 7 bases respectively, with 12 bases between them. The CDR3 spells CASSPGRGNSPLHF. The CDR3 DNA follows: TGTGCCAGTAGTCCGGGCCGGGGGAATTCACCCCTCCACTTT. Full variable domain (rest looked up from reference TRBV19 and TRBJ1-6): DGGITQSPKYLFRKEGQNVTLSCEQNLNHDAMYWYRQDPGQGLRLIYYSQIVNDFQKGDIAEGYSVSREKKESFPLTVTSAQKNPTAFYLCASSPGRGNSPLHFGNGTRLTVT.

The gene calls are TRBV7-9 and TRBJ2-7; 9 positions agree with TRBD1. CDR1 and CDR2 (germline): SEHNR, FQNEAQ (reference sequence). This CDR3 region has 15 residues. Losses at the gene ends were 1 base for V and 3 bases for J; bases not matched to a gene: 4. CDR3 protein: CASSLDVGQGYEQYF. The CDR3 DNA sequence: TGTGCCAGCAGCTTAGATGTGGGACAGGGCTACGAGCAGTACTTC.